This TCR beta chain was captured in a study of blood T cell repertoires in COVID-19. At the level of the study: The analysed material was cDNA or gDNA that came from T cells, B-cell-depleted T cells, or PBMCs.

Assay: immunoSEQ multiplex PCR; the TCRdb copy retains only in-frame clones and omits some. The table shows about 220,000 clones, with under 90% occurring only once. CDR3 size: 15 residues. Germline values: CDR1 SGHVS, CDR2 FQNEAQ. V shed 7 bases and J 5 bases; nucleotides not matched to a gene: 13. What was sequenced was PBMCs or T cells enriched from blood (not recorded which). V gene TRBV7-8 combines with J gene TRBJ2-5; 7 bases match TRBD2. This TCR was recovered from a woman aged 45-60 years who had been exposed to COVID-19. CDR3 DNA: TGTGCCAGCAACCCACTAAACCCCGGGGGGGAGACCCAGTACTTC. Protein: CASNPLNPGGETQYF.